This entry lists 2 T cell receptor beta chains sequenced from one sample in a study of OX40 agonist ivuxolimab in advanced cancers. Method: immunoSEQ multiplex PCR; TCRdb's copy keeps in-frame clones and lacks some. The table lists about 77,000 clones, around 86% of them singletons. The source was CD4+ or CD8+ T cells sorted from blood, collected in a trial of the OX40 agonist ivuxolimab. The source is an adult with an advanced solid tumor such as melanoma, head and neck, liver or kidney cancer.

The rearrangement links TRBV6-1 to TRBJ2-2; D may match TRBD1 or TRBD2 (5 bases each). The germline V gene encodes CDR1 MNHNS and CDR2 SASEGT. This CDR3 spans 16 amino acids. Trimming removed 2 bases from V and 2 bases from J, with 12 bases in between. The CDR3 DNA is TGTGCCAGCAGTGAATTAGGCCGGGGCAACACCGGGGAGCTGTTTTTT. Translation: CASSELGRGNTGELFF.

The rearrangement joins TRBV2 to TRBJ1-4, with TRBD1 as a possible D gene (5 bases). Per the germline V gene, CDR1 is SNHLY and CDR2 is FYNNEI. With 4 bases removed from V and 5 bases from J, the gap between germline ends came to 8 bases. The CDR3 is 13 residues long. CDR3: CASSAGGNEKLFF. The CDR3 DNA follows: TGTGCCAGCAGTGCTGGGGGGAATGAAAAACTGTTTTTT.